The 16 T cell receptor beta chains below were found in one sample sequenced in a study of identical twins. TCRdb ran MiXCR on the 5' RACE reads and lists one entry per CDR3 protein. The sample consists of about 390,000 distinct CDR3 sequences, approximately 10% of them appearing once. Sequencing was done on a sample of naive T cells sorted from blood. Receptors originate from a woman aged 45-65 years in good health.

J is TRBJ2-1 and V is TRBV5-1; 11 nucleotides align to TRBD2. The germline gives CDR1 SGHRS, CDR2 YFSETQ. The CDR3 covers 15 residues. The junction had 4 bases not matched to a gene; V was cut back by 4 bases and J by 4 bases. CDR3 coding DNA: TGCGCCAGCAGCACCGCTAGCGGGAGGTACAATGAGCAGTTCTTC. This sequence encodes CASSTASGRYNEQFF.

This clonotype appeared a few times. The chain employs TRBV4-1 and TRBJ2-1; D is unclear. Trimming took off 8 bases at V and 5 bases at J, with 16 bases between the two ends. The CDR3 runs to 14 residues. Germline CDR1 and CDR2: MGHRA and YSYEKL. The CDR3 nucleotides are TGCGCCAGCGGTTGGGTAGGGTTTGACAATGAGCAGTTCTTC. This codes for CASGWVGFDNEQFF.

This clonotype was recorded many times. In DNA form, the CDR3 reads TGCGCCAGCCACCGGGACAGCCTGAACACCGGGGAGCTGTTTTTT. Its translation is CASHRDSLNTGELFF. This chain links TRBV5-1 with TRBJ2-2; TRBD1 matches at 7 bases. CDR3 length: 15 amino acids. The germline CDR1 and CDR2 sequences are SGHRS and YFSETQ. The V gene end was trimmed by 7 bases and the J gene end by 1 base; junction bases not matched to a gene: 7.

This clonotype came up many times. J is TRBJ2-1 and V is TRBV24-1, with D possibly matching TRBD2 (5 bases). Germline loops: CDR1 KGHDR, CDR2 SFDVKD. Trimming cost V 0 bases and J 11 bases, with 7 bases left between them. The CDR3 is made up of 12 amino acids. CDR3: CATSDLSGKQFF. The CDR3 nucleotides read TGTGCCACCAGTGATTTGAGCGGAAAGCAGTTCTTC.

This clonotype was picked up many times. The CDR3 nucleotides are TGTGCCATCAAAGGGGCTGGCACAGATACGCAGTATTTT. As protein: CAIKGAGTDTQYF. The chain is built from TRBV10-3 and TRBJ2-3; weak D call: TRBD1 (5 bases). Trimming shortened V by 7 bases and J by 1 base, and 9 bases separated the two germline ends. Germline V gene data show CDR1 as ENHRY and CDR2 as SYGVKD. The CDR3 has 13 amino acids.

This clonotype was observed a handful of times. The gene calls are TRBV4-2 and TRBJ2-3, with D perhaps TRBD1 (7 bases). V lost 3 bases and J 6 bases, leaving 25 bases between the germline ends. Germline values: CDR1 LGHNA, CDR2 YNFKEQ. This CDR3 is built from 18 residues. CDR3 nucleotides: TGTGCCAGCAGCCATGAAGGGGGCACGACTAGTTTCAGTGATACGCAGTATTTT. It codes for CASSHEGGTTSFSDTQYF.

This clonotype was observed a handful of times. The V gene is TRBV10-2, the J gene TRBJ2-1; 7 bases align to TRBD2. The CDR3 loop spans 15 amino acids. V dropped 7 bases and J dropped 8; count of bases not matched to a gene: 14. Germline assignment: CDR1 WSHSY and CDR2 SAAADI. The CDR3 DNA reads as TGCGCCAGCACCGGAAGGCTAGCGGAGCGGGATGAGCAGTTCTTC. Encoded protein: CASTGRLAERDEQFF.

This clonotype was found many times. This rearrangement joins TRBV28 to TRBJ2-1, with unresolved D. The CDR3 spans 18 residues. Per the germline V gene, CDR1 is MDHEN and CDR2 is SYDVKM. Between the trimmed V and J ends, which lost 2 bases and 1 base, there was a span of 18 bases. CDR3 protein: CASSLGRKQKLSYNEQFF. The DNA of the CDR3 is TGTGCCAGCAGTTTAGGTCGGAAACAAAAACTATCCTACAATGAGCAGTTCTTC.

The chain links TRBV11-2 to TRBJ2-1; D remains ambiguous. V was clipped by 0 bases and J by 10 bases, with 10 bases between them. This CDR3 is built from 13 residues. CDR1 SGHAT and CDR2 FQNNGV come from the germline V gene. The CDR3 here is CASSLDPVGEQFF. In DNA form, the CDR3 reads TGTGCCAGCAGCTTAGATCCCGTTGGAGAGCAGTTCTTC.

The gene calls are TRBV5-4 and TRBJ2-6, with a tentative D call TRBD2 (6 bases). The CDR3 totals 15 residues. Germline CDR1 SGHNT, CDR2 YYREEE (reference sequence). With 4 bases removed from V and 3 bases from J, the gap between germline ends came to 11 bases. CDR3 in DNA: TGTGCCAGCAGCAGCCGGGACTTTGGGGCCAACGTCCTGACTTTC. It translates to CASSSRDFGANVLTF. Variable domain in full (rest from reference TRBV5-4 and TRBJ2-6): ETGVTQSPTHLIKTRGQQVTLRCSSQSGHNTVSWYQQALGQGPQFIFQYYREEENGRGNFPPRFSGLQFPNYSSELNVNALELDDSALYLCASSSRDFGANVLTFGAGSRLTVL.

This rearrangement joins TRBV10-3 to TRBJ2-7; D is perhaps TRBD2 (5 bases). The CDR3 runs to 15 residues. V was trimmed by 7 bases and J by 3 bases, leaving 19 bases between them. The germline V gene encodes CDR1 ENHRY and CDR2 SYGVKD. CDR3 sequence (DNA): TGTGCCATCAACGGACGGCTCCGGGGTAACTACGAGCAGTACTTC. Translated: CAINGRLRGNYEQYF.

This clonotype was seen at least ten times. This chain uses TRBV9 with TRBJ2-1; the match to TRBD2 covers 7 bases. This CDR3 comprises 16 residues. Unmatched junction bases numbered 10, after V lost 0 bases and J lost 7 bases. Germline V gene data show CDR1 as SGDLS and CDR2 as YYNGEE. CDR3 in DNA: TGTGCCAGCAGCGTAGGAGGGACTACTCCCGTGAATGAGCAGTTCTTC. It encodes CASSVGGTTPVNEQFF.

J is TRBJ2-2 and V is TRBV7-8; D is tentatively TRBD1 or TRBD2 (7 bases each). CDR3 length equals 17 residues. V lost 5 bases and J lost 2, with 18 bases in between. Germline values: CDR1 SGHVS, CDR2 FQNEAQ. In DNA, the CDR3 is TGTGCCAGCAGCAGAATGGGCAGGGGGGGCAACACCGGGGAGCTGTTTTTT. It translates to CASSRMGRGGNTGELFF. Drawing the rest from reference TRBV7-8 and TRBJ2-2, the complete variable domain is GAGVSQSPRYKVAKRGQDVALRCDPISGHVSLFWYQQALGQGPEFLTYFQNEAQLDKSGLPSDRFFAERPEGSVSTLKIQRTQQEDSAVYLCASSRMGRGGNTGELFFGEGSRLTVL.

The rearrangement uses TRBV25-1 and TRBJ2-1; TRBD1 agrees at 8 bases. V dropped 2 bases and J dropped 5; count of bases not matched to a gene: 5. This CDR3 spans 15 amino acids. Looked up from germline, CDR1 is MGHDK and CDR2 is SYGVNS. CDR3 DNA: TGTGCCAGCAGTGAACAGGGGGCAAACAACAATGAGCAGTTCTTC. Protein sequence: CASSEQGANNNEQFF.

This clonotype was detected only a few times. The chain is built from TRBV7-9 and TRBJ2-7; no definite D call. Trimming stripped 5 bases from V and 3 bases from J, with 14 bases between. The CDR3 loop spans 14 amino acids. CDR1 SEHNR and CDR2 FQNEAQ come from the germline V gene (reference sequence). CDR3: CASSDIRVFYEQYV. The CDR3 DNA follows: TGTGCCAGCAGCGATATAAGGGTGTTCTACGAGCAGTACGTC.

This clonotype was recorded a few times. Here the CDR3 reads CASSLSGKETQYF. The CDR3 DNA is TGCGCCAGCAGCTTGAGCGGAAAAGAGACCCAGTACTTC. The V call is TRBV5-1, the J call TRBJ2-5; TRBD2 is a possible D gene (5 bases). CDR1 is SGHRS, CDR2 YFSETQ, per germline. The CDR3 covers 13 residues. The V end was cut by 1 base, the J end by 3 bases, with 7 bases between.